Presented here are 20 T cell receptor beta chains from one specimen sequenced in a study of beta chain features in type 1 diabetes. Study-wide findings and caveats: When Type 1 diabetes patients were examined, their TCRB CDR3s proved moderately but significantly shorter in all four CD4+ subsets.

These receptors lack a known antigen. Of the isolated RNA, all was reverse transcribed, and so the sequenced material was expressed TCRB transcripts. The protocol was immunoSEQ multiplex PCR, while the TCRdb copy is restricted to in-frame clones and leaves out a portion. The sample has some 360,000 clones; around 10% are singletons. The sample consisted of central memory CD4+ T cells from blood. Receptor source: a man aged 25 to 40 with type 1 diabetes.

CDR3 bases: TGTGCCAGCAGCTCGTCTCGGGCCTCACGAGATAGCAATCAGCCCCAGCATTTT. The encoded protein is CASSSSRASRDSNQPQHF. The chain links TRBV7-9 to TRBJ1-5; D remains unclear. V lost 4 bases, J lost 0 bases, and 19 bases lay in between. The CDR3 has 18 residues. Germline values: CDR1 SEHNR, CDR2 FQNEAQ (reference sequence).

The chain couples TRBV5-1 to TRBJ2-1; D uncertain. This CDR3 spans 13 amino acids. V was shortened by 2 bases and J by 7 bases, with 10 bases between the two germline ends. Germline V lookup: CDR1 SGHRS, CDR2 YFSETQ. The CDR3 loop reads CASSLDSPNEQFF. The CDR3 coding sequence is TGCGCCAGCAGCTTAGACTCTCCTAATGAGCAGTTCTTC.

The V and J genes are TRBV6-6 and TRBJ2-3; D is undetermined. Germline V gene sequence: CDR1 MNHNY, CDR2 SVGAGI (reference sequence). CDR3 size: 12 residues. Trimming stripped 5 bases from V and 2 bases from J, with 5 bases between. The DNA of the CDR3 is TGTGCCAGCAGTACGATCACAGATACGCAGTATTTT. It yields the protein CASSTITDTQYF.

This clone has only a few counts. The rearrangement uses TRBV11-2 and TRBJ2-1, with D unclear. V was cut by 2 bases and J by 8 bases, with 10 bases left in between. Germline values: CDR1 SGHAT, CDR2 FQNNGV. This CDR3 comprises 13 residues. The CDR3 region has the DNA TGTGCCAGCAGCTTAAGTCAACCTCATGAGCAGTTCTTC. Protein: CASSLSQPHEQFF.

The gene calls are TRBV27 and TRBJ2-5; D gene unclear. Per the germline V gene, CDR1 is MNHEY and CDR2 is SMNVEV (reference sequence). V lost 2 bases and J 5 bases, leaving 9 bases between the germline ends. This CDR3 comprises 13 residues. In nucleotides, the CDR3 is TGTGCCAGCAGTTTAAGGAACCGGGAGACCCAGTACTTC. Protein: CASSLRNRETQYF.

The J gene is TRBJ2-1, the V gene TRBV19; D perhaps matches TRBD1 (5 bases). This CDR3 region has 12 residues. V lost 6 bases to trimming and J lost 9 bases, with 12 bases between them. CDR1 is LNHDA and CDR2 is SQIVND in the germline V gene (reference sequence). The chain's CDR3 is CASRRLDSEQFF. The CDR3 nucleotides are TGTGCCAGTAGGAGACTTGACAGTGAGCAGTTCTTC.

V and J are TRBV6-6 and TRBJ2-5, with D tentatively TRBD1 (6 bases). The length of the CDR3 is 16 residues. The ends were cut back, 0 bases at V and 2 bases at J, with 13 bases in the middle. CDR1 is MNHNY and CDR2 is SVGAGI in the germline V gene (reference sequence). CDR3 DNA: TGTGCCAGCAGTTACTCCGGGACAACGAGTCAAGAGACCCAGTACTTC. Amino acids: CASSYSGTTSQETQYF.

This clone was seen a few times. The rearrangement joins TRBV5-1 to TRBJ1-4, with 10 positions matching TRBD1. This CDR3 comprises 16 residues. V shed 4 bases and J 5 bases; nucleotides not matched to a gene: 8. Germline lookup yields CDR1 SGHRS and CDR2 YFSETQ. The CDR3 spells CASSPGQGTHNEKLFF. The CDR3 nucleotides are TGCGCCAGCAGCCCGGGACAGGGGACTCACAATGAAAAACTGTTTTTT.

In its sample, this clone was seen a few times. The chain joins TRBV11-3 to TRBJ2-1; the D call may be TRBD1 or TRBD2 (5 bases each). V lost 5 bases, J lost 8 bases, and 16 bases lay in between. CDR1 is SGHNT, CDR2 YENEEA, per germline. There are 14 residues in the CDR3. CDR3 residues: CASSGGRQGHEQFF. Written as DNA, the CDR3 is TGTGCCAGCAGCGGGGGTCGCCAGGGTCATGAGCAGTTCTTC. The full variable domain, completed using reference TRBV11-3 and TRBJ2-1, is EAGVVQSPRYKIIEKKQPVAFWCNPISGHNTLYWYLQNLGQGPELLIRYENEEAVDDSQLPKDRFSAERLKGVDSTLKIQPAELGDSAVYLCASSGGRQGHEQFFGPGTRLTVL.

V is TRBV6-5 and J is TRBJ1-1; D might be TRBD1 (6 bases). Germline V gene sequence: CDR1 MNHEY, CDR2 SVGAGI. With 6 bases removed from V and 1 base from J, the gap between germline ends came to 9 bases. The CDR3 length is 13 residues. The CDR3 here is CASRTQGNTEAFF. The CDR3 DNA reads as TGTGCCAGCAGAACACAGGGGAACACTGAAGCTTTCTTT.

The V call is TRBV6-5, the J call TRBJ2-1; 8 nucleotides match TRBD1. J gave up 9 bases and V 3 bases, and 4 bases lay outside the gene matches. The CDR3 spans 13 residues. CDR1 and CDR2 from the germline V gene are MNHEY and SVGAGI. The CDR3 DNA follows: TGTGCCAGCAGTTATTATGGACAGGGTGAGCAGTTCTTC. Protein: CASSYYGQGEQFF.

There are a few counts of this clone. This specimen includes other DNA sequences encoding the same CDR3. This sequence joins TRBV28 and TRBJ2-7; 7 bases line up with TRBD2. The J segment lost 0 bases and the V segment lost 7 bases, leaving 18 bases of the junction unmatched. CDR1 MDHEN and CDR2 SYDVKM come from the germline V gene. CDR3 length: 18 residues. As DNA, the CDR3 is TGTGCCAGCACCGAGACCGGGACTATCCAAAAGAGCTCCTACGAGCAGTACTTC. It specifies CASTETGTIQKSSYEQYF. Full variable domain (missing parts from reference TRBV28 and TRBJ2-7): DVKVTQSSRYLVKRTGEKVFLECVQDMDHENMFWYRQDPGLGLRLIYFSYDVKMKEKGDIPEGYSVSREKKERFSLILESASTNQTSMYLCASTETGTIQKSSYEQYFGPGTRLTVT.

V usage is TRBV5-1 and J usage is TRBJ1-1; 8 bases map to TRBD1. V shed 6 bases and J 6 bases; nucleotides not matched to a gene: 13. Germline V gene sequence: CDR1 SGHRS, CDR2 YFSETQ. The CDR3 length is 15 residues. The CDR3 spells CASTPSMGQAPEAFF. As DNA, the CDR3 is TGCGCCAGCACCCCTTCGATGGGACAGGCGCCTGAAGCTTTCTTT.

The V call is TRBV14, the J call TRBJ1-1; unclear D gene. The germline V gene has CDR1 SGHDN and CDR2 FVKESK. V was cut by 0 bases and J by 3 bases, with 11 bases left in between. This CDR3 has 15 residues. CDR3 loop: CASSQEYVADTEAFF. In DNA form, the CDR3 reads TGTGCCAGCAGCCAAGAATACGTCGCGGACACTGAAGCTTTCTTT.

V and J are TRBV27 and TRBJ2-7; no clear D. Trimming took 4 bases from V and 1 from J, leaving 8 bases between them. The CDR3 consists of 13 residues. The germline gives CDR1 MNHEY, CDR2 SMNVEV (reference sequence). CDR3 amino acids: CASSYRSSYEQYF. Written as DNA, the CDR3 is TGTGCCAGCAGTTACCGGTCGTCCTACGAGCAGTACTTC.

This chain connects TRBV28 to TRBJ2-1; tentatively, D is TRBD1 (7 bases). Germline lookup yields CDR1 MDHEN and CDR2 SYDVKM. The CDR3 totals 14 residues. Trimming pared 8 bases from V and 4 bases from J, leaving 15 bases between. The CDR3 protein is CASSGGFFYNEQFF. The CDR3, as DNA: TGTGCCAGCTCAGGGGGGTTTTTTTACAATGAGCAGTTCTTC.

As concerns this clone: This clone may be a read error of a much larger clone one base away. The gene calls are TRBV13 and TRBJ2-3; D perhaps matches TRBD2 (5 bases). In germline, CDR1 is PRHDT, CDR2 FYEKMQ (reference sequence). Deletions cut 5 bases from V and 1 base from J, with 7 bases between. CDR3 size: 13 residues. CDR3: CASSGGGTDTQYF. In DNA form, the CDR3 reads TGTGCCAGCAGCGGAGGAGGCACAGATACGCAGTATTTT.

CDR3 amino acids: CASSLRRDREYNEQFF. CDR3 coding DNA: TGTGCCAGCAGCTTAAGGAGGGACAGGGAGTACAATGAGCAGTTCTTC. The chain links TRBV7-3 to TRBJ2-1; 9 bases agree with TRBD1. With V trimmed by 1 base and J by 4 bases, 5 bases remained unmatched. CDR1 is SGHTA and CDR2 is FQGTGA in the germline V gene. CDR3 length: 16 amino acids. The full variable domain, completed using reference TRBV7-3 and TRBJ2-1, is GAGVSQTPSNKVTEKGKYVELRCDPISGHTALYWYRQSLGQGPEFLIYFQGTGAADDSGLPNDRFFAVRPEGSVSTLKIQRTERGDSAVYLCASSLRRDREYNEQFFGPGTRLTVL.

The chain links TRBV18 to TRBJ1-1; 7 nucleotides match TRBD1. CDR1 KGHSH and CDR2 LQKENI come from the germline V gene. CDR3 size: 16 residues. J was trimmed by 1 base and V by 2 bases; bases with no gene match: 7. In DNA, the CDR3 is TGTGCCAGCTCACCAATTCTCACAGGGGAGAACACTGAAGCTTTCTTT. Protein sequence: CASSPILTGENTEAFF.

In this sample, this clone turned up a few times. The rearrangement links TRBV6-5 to TRBJ1-4; D is perhaps TRBD1 (5 bases). V was shortened by 5 bases and J by 8 bases, with 15 bases between the two germline ends. The CDR3 runs 14 residues. Per the germline V gene, CDR1 is MNHEY and CDR2 is SVGAGI. The CDR3 coding sequence is TGTGCCAGCAGTGCTGGGGGGAACCGGGAAAAACTGTTTTTT. As protein: CASSAGGNREKLFF.